This is a list of T cell receptor beta chains from one sample in a study of cytotoxic CD8 clonotypes in ibrutinib-treated CLL. Repertoires were generated with immunoSEQ multiplex PCR, while TCRdb's copy carries only in-frame clones and drops some. Of 200,000 or so clones listed, 79% are singletons. The starting material was PBMCs, obtained after 12 months of ibrutinib treatment. These receptors were taken from a human donor with chronic lymphocytic leukemia. The CDR3 runs from the conserved cysteine through the conserved F or W. Fields, in order: clone size, J gene, D gene, V gene, CDR3 DNA, CDR3 protein. A D gene is named only where the DNA matches it firmly. The size field is filled for only some rows; it gives once, few, many or a size class.

abundance: once
j_gene: TRBJ1-1
d_gene: TRBD1
v_gene: TRBV6-1
CDR3nt: TGTGCCAGCACCCCCGGGGACAGGGCTGACACTGAAGCTTTCTTT
CDR3aa: CASTPGDRADTEAFF

abundance: .
j_gene: TRBJ2-5
d_gene: TRBD2
v_gene: TRBV7-8
CDR3nt: TGTGCCAGCAGCTTACCGGGAGGACTCCAAGAGACCCAGTACTTC
CDR3aa: CASSLPGGLQETQYF

abundance: .
j_gene: TRBJ2-5
d_gene: .
v_gene: TRBV30
CDR3nt: TGTGCCTGGAGTAAAATCGGGGGGCTGGAGACCCAGTACTTC
CDR3aa: CAWSKIGGLETQYF

abundance: once
j_gene: TRBJ1-5
d_gene: TRBD1
v_gene: TRBV2
CDR3nt: TGTGCCAGCAGTGGGGACAGCAACAATCAGCCCCAGCATTTT
CDR3aa: CASSGDSNNQPQHF

abundance: .
j_gene: TRBJ1-4
d_gene: TRBD1
v_gene: TRBV9
CDR3nt: TGTGCCAGCAGCACCAGGACAGGGGGCAATGAAAAACTGTTTTTT
CDR3aa: CASSTRTGGNEKLFF

abundance: .
j_gene: TRBJ2-5
d_gene: .
v_gene: TRBV30
CDR3nt: TGTGCCTGGAATGGACCCAAGGGGGAGACCCAGTACTTC
CDR3aa: CAWNGPKGETQYF

abundance: .
j_gene: TRBJ2-1
d_gene: TRBD1
v_gene: TRBV15
CDR3nt: TGTGCCACCAGTGAAGGGGGCTTTCTTGAATACAATGAGCAGTTCTTC
CDR3aa: CATSEGGFLEYNEQFF

abundance: once
j_gene: TRBJ1-1
d_gene: .
v_gene: TRBV6-4
CDR3nt: TGTGCCAGCAGTGACTCCCCAGATGTGAACACTGAAGCTTTCTTT
CDR3aa: CASSDSPDVNTEAFF

abundance: .
j_gene: TRBJ1-5
d_gene: .
v_gene: TRBV28
CDR3nt: TGTGCCAGCAGTAAGCGCCAGGGAGGGCACGGACAGCCCCAGCATTTT
CDR3aa: CASSKRQGGHGQPQHF

abundance: .
j_gene: TRBJ2-2
d_gene: .
v_gene: TRBV6-1
CDR3nt: TGTGCCAGCAGTGAAGGGCGGGAAGCAGGGGAGCTGTTTTTT
CDR3aa: CASSEGREAGELFF

abundance: .
j_gene: TRBJ2-5
d_gene: .
v_gene: TRBV18
CDR3nt: TGTGCCAGCTCACCCCCGAGTTTGGAGACCCAGTACTTC
CDR3aa: CASSPPSLETQYF